The rows below give T cell receptor beta chains drawn from one sample of a study of T cell changes during pregnancy in multiple sclerosis. TCRdb's table, derived via immunoSEQ multiplex PCR, lists solely in-frame clones and lacks some. The table includes fewer than 70,000 clones, 85% to 95% detected once. The source was CD8+ T cells from peripheral blood mononuclear cells, collected in the third trimester of pregnancy. These receptors all stem from a female donor in good health, enrolled as a control in a pregnancy study. CDR3s include the opening cysteine and the closing phenylalanine or tryptophan. D genes are given only for firm matches. Clone size is shown for a subset of rows, as once, few, many or a class of expanded clone.

j_gene	v_gene	d_gene	abundance	CDR3nt	CDR3aa
TRBJ1-1	TRBV6-1	.	.	TGTGCCAGCAGTGACAGGGTTGTCTACACTGAAGCTTTCTTT	CASSDRVVYTEAFF
TRBJ1-2	TRBV19	TRBD1	.	TGTGCCAGTAGTATTCGGGGACAGGGGGCCAGCTATGGCTACACCTTC	CASSIRGQGASYGYTF
TRBJ1-2	TRBV4-3	TRBD1	.	TGCGCCAGCAGCCAGGACAGGGGAATTCTTCGTGGGACAGAGGAGGGCTACACCTTC	CASSQDRGILRGTEEGYTF
TRBJ2-7	TRBV27	.	.	TGTGCCAGCAGTCGTATCGGGGATATCTACGAGCAGTACTTC	CASSRIGDIYEQYF
TRBJ1-2	TRBV12-5	.	.	TGTGCTAGTGGTTTGGGATCAGGGCCCTATGGCTACACCTTC	CASGLGSGPYGYTF
TRBJ2-3	TRBV5-6	TRBD1	once	TGTGCCAGCAGCCCCAGATCCAGGGGGCATGGCACAGATACGCAGTATTTT	CASSPRSRGHGTDTQYF
TRBJ1-4	TRBV6-5	TRBD1	.	TGTGCCAGCAGTCTGGACAGGGGAGGGGAAAAACTGTTTTTT	CASSLDRGGEKLFF
TRBJ1-6	TRBV7-9	.	.	TGTGCCAGCAGCCCCGATGGGGGGTCACCCCTCCACTTT	CASSPDGGSPLHF
TRBJ2-1	TRBV7-8	TRBD2	.	TGTGCCAGCAGCTTAGTCTCGGGGGGGAATGAGCAGTTCTTC	CASSLVSGGNEQFF
TRBJ1-2	TRBV9	.	.	TGTGCCAGCAGCGGATACAGGAGTACAGGCTATGGCTACACCTTC	CASSGYRSTGYGYTF
TRBJ1-1	TRBV5-1	.	.	TGCGCCAGCAGCTTGAGACAGCCAAAGAACACTGAAGCTTTCTTT	CASSLRQPKNTEAFF
TRBJ2-3	TRBV27	TRBD1	once	TGTGCCAGCACAGGGGGCCCACCCCGGATCACAGATACGCAGTATTTT	CASTGGPPRITDTQYF
TRBJ1-2	TRBV5-4	.	.	TGTGCCAGCAGCTTGGATCTTACTCCAAACTATGGCTACACCTTC	CASSLDLTPNYGYTF
TRBJ2-5	TRBV7-9	.	.	TGTGCCAGCAGCAGTCAATTGCAGGACAGCCTTCTACCATCGGAGACCCAGTACTTC	CASSSQLQDSLLPSETQYF
TRBJ2-2	TRBV19	TRBD2	.	TGTGCCAGTAGTATAGTTCTTTCGGACGGGACTAGCAAGAATTGGACCGGGGAGCTGTTTTTT	CASSIVLSDGTSKNWTGELFF
TRBJ2-2	TRBV29-1	TRBD1	.	TGCAGCGGGGGACAGGGGGAGACCTCGGAGCTGTTTTTT	CSGGQGETSELFF
TRBJ1-4	TRBV19	TRBD1	.	TGTGCCAGTAGTATGAGAGGGACAGGGGGCACACTTGCAACTAATGAAAAACTGTTTTTT	CASSMRGTGGTLATNEKLFF
TRBJ2-2	TRBV5-1	.	.	TGCGCCAGCAGCCCCTACGAGGGCAACACCGGGGAGCTGTTTTTT	CASSPYEGNTGELFF
TRBJ2-7	TRBV7-2	.	.	TGTGCCAGCAGCTTTTTTGCGGGTCGGTACGAGCAGTACTTC	CASSFFAGRYEQYF
TRBJ2-7	TRBV6-5	TRBD2	.	TGTGCCAGCAGTTATTCTGAGCGGGGGGGGATCTACGAGCAGTACTTC	CASSYSERGGIYEQYF
TRBJ2-7	TRBV10-2	.	.	TGCGCCAGCAGTGCAAACAGTCCCTACGAGCAGTACTTC	CASSANSPYEQYF
TRBJ2-5	TRBV4-3	TRBD1	.	TGCGCCAGCAGCGTTGGACAGGGGAAAGAGACCCAGTACTTC	CASSVGQGKETQYF
TRBJ2-7	TRBV5-1	TRBD1	.	TGCGCCAGCAGCTTAGGGACAGCGACCTACGAGCAGTACTTC	CASSLGTATYEQYF
TRBJ2-1	TRBV19	TRBD2	.	TGTGCCAGTAGTACCCCACCTCTAGCGGGGGGTAACAATGAGCAGTTCTTC	CASSTPPLAGGNNEQFF
TRBJ1-3	TRBV30	TRBD1	.	TGTGCCTGGAGTACGGGACAGGGGGCATCAGGAAACACCATATATTTT	CAWSTGQGASGNTIYF
TRBJ2-1	TRBV5-6	TRBD1	.	TGTGCCAGCAGCTTGGCCAGGGACAGGGGGCAAAATGAGCAGTTCTTC	CASSLARDRGQNEQFF
TRBJ1-1	TRBV5-6	.	.	TGTGCCAGCACCTTGGACGGGAACACTGAAGCTTTCTTT	CASTLDGNTEAFF
TRBJ2-7	TRBV5-6	TRBD2	.	TGTGCCAGCAGCCCGGGTCCCGGGGGGACTGACGAGCAGTACTTC	CASSPGPGGTDEQYF
TRBJ1-1	TRBV6-5	.	.	TGTGCCAGCAGTTACGGGAGCGAAGCTTTCTTT	CASSYGSEAFF
TRBJ1-2	TRBV10-3	.	.	TGTGCCATCAGTGAGTCTTCACTCATTACCCACTATGGCTACACCTTC	CAISESSLITHYGYTF
TRBJ2-1	TRBV5-6	TRBD1	.	TGTGCCAGCAGCTTATCATCCGCGGACAGGGGCGTCGATGAGCAGTTCTTC	CASSLSSADRGVDEQFF
TRBJ1-2	TRBV4-3	.	once	TGCGCCAGCAGCCAAGACAGACAGGAATATGGCTACACCTTC	CASSQDRQEYGYTF